Below are 10 T cell receptor beta chains sequenced from a single sample in a study of T cell responses to AZD1222 COVID-19 vaccine. Only in-frame clones appear in the TCRdb table, and some are missing; sequencing was by immunoSEQ multiplex PCR. The data contain about 84,000 clones, 70% to 90% of them seen just once; the ten biggest clones take up 1.5%. This specimen consisted of peripheral blood, obtained on day 0 of AZD1222 vaccination. Receptors originate from an adult in good health.

The chain is built from TRBV6-5 and TRBJ2-2; 9 bases agree with TRBD1. J lost 7 bases, V lost 6 bases, and 9 bases had no gene match. The CDR3 length is 15 residues. Germline V gene lookup returns CDR1 MNHEY and CDR2 SVGAGI. CDR3: CASRPRTGEGGELFF. DNA for the CDR3: TGTGCCAGCAGACCTCGGACAGGGGAGGGCGGGGAGCTGTTTTTT.

The chain uses TRBV4-1 and TRBJ1-4, with D tentatively TRBD1 (5 bases). CDR3 size: 16 residues. Germline CDR1 MGHRA, CDR2 YSYEKL. Deletions cut 0 bases from V and 10 bases from J, with 18 bases between. The CDR3 here is CASSQDLSGLIGKLFF. In DNA form, the CDR3 reads TGCGCCAGCAGCCAAGATCTGTCAGGGCTAATTGGAAAACTGTTTTTT.

In its sample, this clone was seen once. The chain recombines TRBV21-1 with TRBJ2-7; the DNA was not used to check the table's D call, TRBD2. TRBV21-1 is termed a pseudogene. There are 14 residues in the CDR3. CDR3 loop: CASSKTRESYEQYF. The CDR3 nucleotides are TGTGCCAGCAGCAAAACCCGGGAGAGCTACGAGCAGTACTTC.

The sample holds one count of this clone. V is TRBV10-1 and J is TRBJ1-2; D possibly corresponds to TRBD1 (6 bases). This CDR3 is built from 12 residues. CDR1 is WNHNN and CDR2 is SYGVQD in the germline V gene (reference sequence). V was pared by 8 bases and J by 4 bases, with 11 bases between. This CDR3 reads CASSGGSYGYTF. Written as DNA, the CDR3 is TGCGCCAGCTCGGGGGGCAGCTATGGCTACACCTTC.

The genes are TRBV18 and TRBJ2-1, with 10 bases fitting TRBD2. CDR1 and CDR2 (germline): KGHSH, LQKENI. The CDR3 sequence is 16 residues long. Trimming took 3 bases from V and 7 from J; bases not matched to a gene: 9. CDR3 residues: CASSPLIAGGENEQFF. The CDR3 DNA is TGTGCCAGCTCACCCCTAATAGCGGGAGGTGAAAATGAGCAGTTCTTC.

The chain is built from TRBV10-3 and TRBJ1-1, with 8 nucleotides matching TRBD1. Germline-derived CDR1 and CDR2 are ENHRY and SYGVKD. The trim removed 6 bases at V and 4 bases at J, leaving 4 bases unmatched. The CDR3 sequence is 13 residues long. CDR3 protein: CAIRRTGITEAFF. The CDR3 nucleotides are TGTGCCATCAGAAGGACAGGGATCACTGAAGCTTTCTTT.

The chain couples TRBV5-5 to TRBJ2-1; D may be TRBD2 (6 bases). Germline assignment: CDR1 SGHKS and CDR2 YYEKEE (reference sequence). V lost 3 bases, J lost 6 bases, and 19 bases lay in between. This CDR3 comprises 16 residues. The CDR3 nucleotides read TGTGCCAGCAGCTGGATGGGGGGAGTGGGCCTCAATGAGCAGTTCTTC. The encoded protein is CASSWMGGVGLNEQFF.

CDR3 amino acids: CAISETGSGIEQYF. CDR3 sequence (DNA): TGTGCCATCAGTGAGACGGGAAGCGGGATCGAGCAGTACTTC. V usage is TRBV10-3 and J usage is TRBJ2-7; 7 nucleotides agree with TRBD2. The V gene end was trimmed by 2 bases and the J gene end by 6 bases; junction bases not matched to a gene: 7. CDR3 size: 14 residues. The germline V gene has CDR1 ENHRY and CDR2 SYGVKD.

This clone came up once. The rearrangement links TRBV5-1 to TRBJ2-1; maybe TRBD2 (6 bases). The germline V gene has CDR1 SGHRS and CDR2 YFSETQ. This CDR3 is 15 amino acids long. Trimming removed 0 bases from V and 5 bases from J, with 12 bases in between. The CDR3 DNA reads as TGCGCCAGCAGCTTGGGCGTCGGGAGAAACAATGAGCAGTTCTTC. Translation: CASSLGVGRNNEQFF. The whole variable domain, remainder taken from reference TRBV5-1 and TRBJ2-1, is KAGVTQTPRYLIKTRGQQVTLSCSPISGHRSVSWYQQTPGQGLQFLFEYFSETQRNKGNFPGRFSGRQFSNSRSEMNVSTLELGDSALYLCASSLGVGRNNEQFFGPGTRLTVL.

The rearrangement uses TRBV3-1 (or the pseudogene TRBV3-2) and TRBJ2-1; D not certain. Looked up from germline, CDR1 is LGHDT and CDR2 is YNNKEL (reference sequence). The CDR3 runs to 11 residues. Trimming pared 4 bases from V and 5 bases from J, leaving 3 bases between. CDR3: CASSLNNEQFF. Written as DNA, the CDR3 is TGTGCCAGCAGCCTCAACAATGAGCAGTTCTTC.